This T cell receptor beta chain was found in a study of identical twins. Study-level points and caveats: Partial confounding of zero-insertion analyses by invariant MAIT and iNKT cells was possible.

Template switching, a step in the protocol, added a universal primer site, and cDNA carried unique molecular identifiers. TCRdb independently ran MiXCR on the 5' RACE reads; one entry per CDR3 protein. The table shows 200,000 to 250,000 distinct CDR3 sequences, with around 6.9% occurring only once. V lost 1 base and J 11 bases, leaving 9 bases between the germline ends. Germline assignment: CDR1 SGHTA and CDR2 FQGNSA. The CDR3 loop spans 13 amino acids. Only a few counts were recorded for this clonotype. What it recognizes is unknown. In addition, the sample was reused for a study of yellow fever vaccine responses in identical twins.

Sequencing was done on a sample of memory (CD45RO+) T cells sorted from blood. This chain connects TRBV7-2 to TRBJ1-6; D is unresolved. This receptor was identified in a young woman in good health. The CDR3 sequence is CASSLGLSTPLHF. DNA of the CDR3: TGTGCCAGCAGCTTAGGCCTCTCGACACCCCTCCACTTT. Based on the CDR3 plus reference TRBV7-2 and TRBJ1-6, the full variable domain is GAGVSQSPSNKVTEKGKDVELRCDPISGHTALYWYRQSLGQGLEFLIYFQGNSAPDKSGLPSDRFSAERTGGSVSTLTIQRTQQEDSAVYLCASSLGLSTPLHFGNGTRLTVT.